This T cell receptor (beta chain) was observed in a study of cytomegalovirus exposure and HLA in healthy donors. The study's findings and limits: Sequencing likely produced, as an artifact, a cluster of highly shared sequence variants.

Healthy individuals who donated bone marrow served as the donors. Donors had nominal health at sampling but likely had unrecorded immune exposures. The PCR had 60 Vbeta and 13 Jbeta primers. Sequenced by immunoSEQ multiplex PCR; TCRdb stores in-frame clones only, minus some. The profile shows more than 90,000 clones, 74% of them singletons. Notes on this clone: Antigen specificity is unknown.

This CDR3 is 15 amino acids long. V dropped 3 bases and J dropped 5 bases, with 16 bases sitting between them. Looked up from germline, CDR1 is LGHNA and CDR2 is YNFKEQ. This TCR derives from a woman in her fifties or sixties in good health and CMV-seropositive. The chain has TRBV4-2 and TRBJ2-5; TRBD2 might be the D (7 bases). The material sequenced was PBMCs. The CDR3 coding sequence is TGTGCCAGCAGCCAGCAAGGGGGGGGCCGGGAGACCCAGTACTTC. Residues: CASSQQGGGRETQYF.